A selection of T cell receptor beta chains follows, all from one sample in a study of early T cells in non-severe SARS-CoV-2 infection. TCRdb recomputed calls from the 5' RACE reads with MiXCR, one row per CDR3 protein. The profile shows 120,000 or so distinct CDR3 sequences, roughly 13% of them singletons. The material was whole blood, obtained at baseline. All receptors derive from an adult who was a healthcare worker with PCR-confirmed SARS-CoV-2 infection or an uninfected control (not recorded which). Both conserved end residues are part of each CDR3. D genes are given only for firm matches. Only part of the rows carry a size: once, few, many, or a class if the clone is expanded.

TRBV5-4,TRBD2,NA,TRBJ2-3,TGTGCCAGCAGCTTGATGGGGGGAGGGCATACGCAGTATTTT,CASSLMGGGHTQYF
TRBV3-1,TRBD2,few,TRBJ2-1,TGTGCCAGCAGCCAAGAATGGCCACCTAGCGGGAGTTCCTACAATGAGCAGTTCTTC,CASSQEWPPSGSSYNEQFF
TRBV7-3,TRBD2,NA,TRBJ2-1,TGTGCCAGCAGCCGGAGACTAGCGGGAGCCAATGAGCAGTTCTTC,CASSRRLAGANEQFF
TRBV27,TRBD1,NA,TRBJ2-1,TGTGCCAGCAGAGCCACAGGGGCCGGTGAGCAGTTCTTC,CASRATGAGEQFF
TRBV12-3/TRBV12-4,TRBD1,NA,TRBJ1-2,TGTGCCAGCAGTTGGTCTATACGGAGATCGGACAGGGGATATGGCTACACCTTC,CASSWSIRRSDRGYGYTF
TRBV5-1,TRBD1,NA,TRBJ1-1,TGCGCCAGCAGCCATCCGGGACAGGGAGACACTGAAGCTTTCTTT,CASSHPGQGDTEAFF
TRBV21-1,NA,NA,TRBJ1-4,TGTGCCAGCAGCACCTACAGGGGGTCATTTTTCTGTACAACTAATGAAAAACTGTTTTTT,CASSTYRGSFFCTTNEKLFF
TRBV28,NA,NA,TRBJ2-7,TGTGCCAGCAGTTTTATTTGGGAGCAGTACTTC,CASSFIWEQYF
TRBV6-5,TRBD1,NA,TRBJ1-2,TGTGCCAGCGCTAGGGGGCAAAACTATGGCTACACCTTC,CASARGQNYGYTF
TRBV11-1,NA,many,TRBJ1-1,TGTGCCAGCAGCTCGTCGCGGGGGCTGGGTGAAGCTTTCTTT,CASSSSRGLGEAFF
TRBV2,NA,NA,TRBJ1-3,TGTGCCAGCAAGCAGCAGATTGGAAACACCATATATTTT,CASKQQIGNTIYF
TRBV20-1,NA,NA,TRBJ2-3,TGCAGTGCTACCCTTGGTTCCCCGCAGTATTTT,CSATLGSPQYF
TRBV20-1,NA,few,TRBJ2-1,TGCAGTGCTGTTAACAGGGACTACAATGAGCAGTTCTTC,CSAVNRDYNEQFF
TRBV27,TRBD1,few,TRBJ1-6,TGTGCCAGCAGTCAAACCTCAGGGGGCGCTGGGAATTCACCCCTCCACTTT,CASSQTSGGAGNSPLHF
TRBV7-3,NA,NA,TRBJ1-1,TGTGCCAGCAGCTCCGGACATAGGAACACTGAAGCTTTCTTT,CASSSGHRNTEAFF
TRBV27,TRBD2,few,TRBJ2-1,TGTGCCAGCAGTTTGAGCGGGAGTTTGAGTGAGCAGTTCTTC,CASSLSGSLSEQFF
TRBV6-1,NA,few,TRBJ2-7,TGTGCCAGCAGTGAAGAGCGGTGGGTCAACCCCTACGAGCAGTACTTC,CASSEERWVNPYEQYF
TRBV24-1,NA,NA,TRBJ2-5,TGTGCCACGTCCTCGGCGACCGAAATGGGAGAGACCCAGTACTTC,CATSSATEMGETQYF
TRBV6-6,NA,NA,TRBJ1-1,TGTGCCAGCAGTTACTCGGCTGGGGAGGCGAACACTGAAGCTTTCTTT,CASSYSAGEANTEAFF
TRBV3-1,NA,NA,TRBJ2-7,TGTGCCAGCAGCCAATTCGTCTACGGAGCTGTAGAGCAGTACTTC,CASSQFVYGAVEQYF
TRBV12-5,NA,NA,TRBJ1-1,TGTGCTAGTGCCCCCTTTGGACTTTTGAACACTGAAGCTTTCTTT,CASAPFGLLNTEAFF
TRBV5-1,TRBD1,once,TRBJ1-1,TGCGCCAGCAGCTTGGCGGACAGGGGCTTGTTGAACACTGAAGCTTTCTTT,CASSLADRGLLNTEAFF
TRBV29-1,TRBD1,NA,TRBJ1-6,TGCAGCGTGACGACAGGGGGTAATTCACCCCTCCACTTT,CSVTTGGNSPLHF
TRBV7-8,NA,few,TRBJ2-1,TGTGCCAGCAGTTTAGATTACAATGAGCAGTTCTTC,CASSLDYNEQFF
TRBV28,NA,few,TRBJ2-7,TGTGCCAGCAGTTTATCTGGGGAGACATACGAGCAGTACTTC,CASSLSGETYEQYF
TRBV20-1,TRBD1,many,TRBJ2-1,TGCAGTGCGTACCACAGGGGGAGAACCTACAATGAGCAGTTCTTC,CSAYHRGRTYNEQFF